These 16 T cell receptor beta chains share one sample of origin, sequenced in a study of T-cell reconstitution after alpha-beta-depleted transplantation in children. Unique molecular identifiers were incorporated during preparation of the TCRbeta library. Via MiXCR, TCRdb re-called the PCR reads, giving one row per CDR3 protein. The data show about 830,000 distinct CDR3 sequences, roughly 15% seen once. The material was PBMCs, mostly from graft donor cells, obtained 360 days after TCRalphabeta/CD19-depleted stem cell transplant. These receptors were collected from a male patient younger than 18 who had a stem cell transplant for acute lymphoblastic leukemia, so the T cells may come from the graft donor.

A few counts support this clonotype. The rearrangement links TRBV2 to TRBJ2-7; TRBD2 might be the D (6 bases). CDR1 is SNHLY and CDR2 is FYNNEI in the germline V gene. The CDR3 is 14 amino acids. Trimming took off 3 bases at V and 5 bases at J, with 14 bases between the two ends. This chain's CDR3 is CASSDLLAAHEQYF. DNA for the CDR3: TGTGCCAGCAGTGACTTGTTAGCGGCCCACGAGCAGTACTTC.

This clonotype was observed a few times. The chain combines TRBV29-1 with TRBJ1-1; D remains ambiguous. Trimming took off 0 bases at V and 3 bases at J, with 11 bases between the two ends. Germline V lookup: CDR1 SQVTM, CDR2 ANQGSEA. The CDR3 covers 14 residues. In nucleotides, the CDR3 is TGCAGCGTTGAAGACCAGGCAGGCCACACTGAAGCTTTCTTT. Encoded protein: CSVEDQAGHTEAFF.

This clonotype was seen only a few times. The CDR3 sequence: CASSTSVTQYF. CDR3 DNA: TGTGCCAGCAGCACCAGCGTTACGCAGTATTTT. The V and J genes are TRBV3-1 and TRBJ2-3; the D is unclear. V was trimmed by 5 bases and J by 8 bases, leaving 8 bases between them. The CDR3 spans 11 residues. The V gene's germline CDR1 is LGHDT and CDR2 YNNKEL (reference sequence).

This clonotype was counted at least ten times. The chain employs TRBV12-5 and TRBJ1-2; TRBD1 aligns across 8 bases. Looked up from germline, CDR1 is LGHNT and CDR2 is FRNRAP. V dropped 2 bases and J dropped 8; count of bases not matched to a gene: 10. This CDR3 region has 15 residues. The CDR3 protein is CASGLRDRPGGGYTF. CDR3 DNA: TGTGCTAGTGGTTTGAGGGACAGGCCCGGCGGCGGCTACACCTTC. The variable domain in full, completed from reference TRBV12-5 and TRBJ1-2, reads DARVTQTPRHKVTEMGQEVTMRCQPILGHNTVFWYRQTMMQGLELLAYFRNRAPLDDSGMPKDRFSAEMPDATLATLKIQPSEPRDSAVYFCASGLRDRPGGGYTFGSGTRLTVV.

This clonotype has a handful of counts. The rearrangement joins TRBV7-6 to TRBJ2-2; 8 bases fit TRBD1. This CDR3 spans 15 amino acids. V dropped 2 bases and J dropped 5; count of bases not matched to a gene: 4. Germline V gene sequence: CDR1 SGHVS, CDR2 FNYEAQ. The CDR3, as DNA: TGTGCCAGCAGCTTACAGAGACAGGGGACCGGGGAGCTGTTTTTT. This encodes CASSLQRQGTGELFF.

This clonotype has a handful of counts. V is TRBV6-1 and J is TRBJ1-1, with 9 bases matching TRBD1. CDR1 is MNHNS, CDR2 SASEGT, per germline. This CDR3 has 14 amino acids. With V trimmed by 6 bases and J by 4 bases, 6 bases remained unmatched. CDR3 residues: CASSQGQGVTEAFF. In DNA, the CDR3 is TGTGCCAGCAGCCAGGGACAGGGAGTCACTGAAGCTTTCTTT.

In its sample, this clonotype was seen many times. The genes are TRBV29-1 and TRBJ2-1; 8 bases agree with TRBD2. Germline V CDR1 and CDR2: SQVTM, ANQGSEA. This CDR3 has 17 residues. V trimming: 0 bases; J trimming: 0 bases; junction bases outside the gene matches: 7. The CDR3 loop reads CSVEDLSSGSSYNEQFF. CDR3 DNA sequence: TGCAGCGTTGAAGACCTCTCCAGCGGGAGCTCCTACAATGAGCAGTTCTTC.

This clonotype was detected a few times. This chain joins TRBV5-1 and TRBJ2-5, with D perhaps TRBD1 (6 bases). Germline-derived CDR1 and CDR2 are SGHRS and YFSETQ. The CDR3 has 15 amino acids. V was clipped by 0 bases and J by 2 bases, with 11 bases between them. CDR3 amino acids: CASSLVRTAQETQYF. The CDR3 DNA sequence: TGCGCCAGCAGCTTGGTAAGGACAGCACAAGAGACCCAGTACTTC. Drawing the rest from reference TRBV5-1 and TRBJ2-5, the complete variable domain is KAGVTQTPRYLIKTRGQQVTLSCSPISGHRSVSWYQQTPGQGLQFLFEYFSETQRNKGNFPGRFSGRQFSNSRSEMNVSTLELGDSALYLCASSLVRTAQETQYFGPGTRLLVL.

There are a few counts of this clonotype. This rearrangement joins TRBV9 to TRBJ2-3; a possible D gene is TRBD2 (5 bases). CDR1 is SGDLS and CDR2 is YYNGEE in the germline V gene. This CDR3 comprises 16 residues. V was trimmed by 0 bases and J by 0 bases, leaving 11 bases between them. The CDR3 here is CASSVGSGYSTDTQYF. The DNA of the CDR3 is TGTGCCAGCAGCGTAGGGAGCGGCTATAGCACAGATACGCAGTATTTT.

This chain joins TRBV5-1 and TRBJ2-6, with D perhaps TRBD2 (5 bases). This CDR3 has 14 residues. V gave up 4 bases and J gave up 8 bases, with 13 bases separating them. Germline CDR1 SGHRS, CDR2 YFSETQ. The CDR3 DNA follows: TGCGCCAGCAGCGAGCGGACGAGGACCAACGTCCTGACTTTC. Protein sequence: CASSERTRTNVLTF.

The V call is TRBV15, the J call TRBJ2-7; 7 bases match TRBD2. Per germline, CDR1 LNHNV and CDR2 YYDKDF (reference sequence). This CDR3 is built from 16 residues. After removal of 1 base from V and 2 bases from J, the junction contained 8 bases not matched to a gene. The CDR3 coding sequence is TGTGCCACCAGCAGAGTAGGCGGGAGAGAACCCTACGAGCAGTACTTC. It encodes CATSRVGGREPYEQYF.

This clonotype was detected only a few times. This sequence joins TRBV11-2 and TRBJ1-1, with no clear D. Trimming took 5 bases from V and 2 from J, leaving 15 bases between them. Germline-derived CDR1 and CDR2 are SGHAT and FQNNGV. The CDR3 is made up of 15 amino acids. In DNA, the CDR3 is TGTGCCAGCAGCCCGAGGAGGTCAGTTAACACTGAAGCTTTCTTT. Translation: CASSPRRSVNTEAFF.

At least ten counts were recorded for this clonotype. The J gene is TRBJ2-1, the V gene TRBV7-9; 8 nucleotides align to TRBD1. Germline loops: CDR1 SEHNR, CDR2 FQNEAQ (reference sequence). The CDR3 consists of 16 residues. V lost 5 bases to trimming and J lost 2 bases; unmatched junction nucleotides: 8. DNA for the CDR3: TGTGCCAGCAGCACCCTGGACAGGGTCCCCTACAATGAGCAGTTCTTC. Translated: CASSTLDRVPYNEQFF.

The V and J genes are TRBV7-8 and TRBJ2-1, with 9 bases identical to TRBD2. The CDR3 spans 16 residues. Germline CDR1 and CDR2: SGHVS and FQNEAQ. Germline trimming cut 1 base from V and 12 bases from J; bases unmatched to any gene: 13. The CDR3 sequence: CASSLGSSSGSGGQFF. As DNA, the CDR3 is TGTGCCAGCAGCTTAGGCTCTAGTAGCGGGAGCGGTGGGCAGTTCTTC.

This clonotype was recorded a few times. V is TRBV27 and J is TRBJ2-5, with D perhaps matching TRBD1 (5 bases). Trimming took off 8 bases at V and 1 base at J, with 11 bases between the two ends. CDR1 and CDR2 from the germline V gene are MNHEY and SMNVEV (reference sequence). The CDR3 runs 13 residues. CDR3 sequence (DNA): TGTGCCAGCCCAGCAGGGCCCCAAGAGACCCAGTACTTC. It specifies CASPAGPQETQYF.

The rearrangement uses TRBV5-1 and TRBJ2-2; the D gene is possibly TRBD2 (5 bases). The CDR3 is 19 residues long. The germline V gene has CDR1 SGHRS and CDR2 YFSETQ. The V gene lost 6 bases and the J gene lost 0 bases, with 24 bases spanning the gap. CDR3 loop: CASTKRGTANPSNTGELFF. CDR3 nucleotides: TGCGCCAGCACCAAACGGGGAACAGCCAATCCGTCGAACACCGGGGAGCTGTTTTTT.